A selection of T cell receptor beta chains follows, all from one sample in a study of PD-1 blockade in classical Hodgkin lymphoma. Data came from immunoSEQ multiplex PCR; TCRdb stores just in-frame clones and leaves some out. The repertoire holds 19,000 or so clones, with around 84% as singletons. The sample was peripheral blood mononuclear cells (PBMCs), taken before the fourth cycle of nivolumab. These receptors came from a human donor with classical Hodgkin lymphoma. Each CDR3 is given with its conserved first and last residue. The order of the fields is V gene, J gene, D gene, CDR3 length, CDR3 protein. A D gene is named only where the DNA matches it firmly.

v_call: TRBV7-8
j_call: TRBJ1-2
d_call: NA
cdr3_length: 18
cdr3_aa: CASSLGGASPSAYYGYTF

v_call: TRBV23-1
j_call: TRBJ2-5
d_call: NA
cdr3_length: 15
cdr3_aa: CASSQFCGQQETQYF

v_call: TRBV6-6
j_call: TRBJ1-5
d_call: NA
cdr3_length: 15
cdr3_aa: CASSHRAESNQPQHF

v_call: TRBV2
j_call: TRBJ2-5
d_call: NA
cdr3_length: 14
cdr3_aa: CASSARPWGETQYF

v_call: TRBV4-3
j_call: TRBJ2-7
d_call: NA
cdr3_length: 19
cdr3_aa: CASSQDSLSWGESSYEQYF

v_call: TRBV9
j_call: TRBJ1-2
d_call: NA
cdr3_length: 12
cdr3_aa: CASSSDWDGYTF

v_call: TRBV11-3
j_call: TRBJ1-5
d_call: NA
cdr3_length: 15
cdr3_aa: CASSLGDYSNQPQHF

v_call: TRBV2
j_call: TRBJ2-2
d_call: NA
cdr3_length: 19
cdr3_aa: CASTPTGGKWYRNTGELFF

v_call: TRBV7-9
j_call: TRBJ1-3
d_call: NA
cdr3_length: 16
cdr3_aa: CASSLAGAQIGNTIYF

v_call: TRBV5-1
j_call: TRBJ2-3
d_call: TRBD2
cdr3_length: 15
cdr3_aa: CASSSSGSLGDTQYF

v_call: TRBV29-1
j_call: TRBJ2-7
d_call: NA
cdr3_length: 11
cdr3_aa: CSVEDWPGWNF

v_call: TRBV27
j_call: TRBJ1-1
d_call: NA
cdr3_length: 14
cdr3_aa: CASSSNGHFSEAFF

v_call: TRBV7-9
j_call: TRBJ2-1
d_call: NA
cdr3_length: 15
cdr3_aa: CASSLSETSYNEQFF

v_call: TRBV7-9
j_call: TRBJ1-2
d_call: NA
cdr3_length: 14
cdr3_aa: CASSGKTGNYGYTF

v_call: TRBV28
j_call: TRBJ2-1
d_call: TRBD2
cdr3_length: 16
cdr3_aa: CASSLLVSGGDNEQFF

v_call: TRBV19
j_call: TRBJ2-2
d_call: NA
cdr3_length: 17
cdr3_aa: CASSRSAGQSNTGELFF

v_call: TRBV2
j_call: TRBJ2-3
d_call: NA
cdr3_length: 14
cdr3_aa: CASSDDAGTDTQYF

v_call: TRBV7-9
j_call: TRBJ2-5
d_call: NA
cdr3_length: 15
cdr3_aa: CASSPGGQYQETQYF

v_call: TRBV28
j_call: TRBJ1-3
d_call: NA
cdr3_length: 15
cdr3_aa: CASSLEGASGNTIYF

v_call: TRBV19
j_call: TRBJ1-2
d_call: TRBD1
cdr3_length: 16
cdr3_aa: CASTYRGQGANYGYTF

v_call: TRBV28
j_call: TRBJ2-4
d_call: TRBD1
cdr3_length: 16
cdr3_aa: CASSPGGQGAKNIQYF

v_call: TRBV7-2
j_call: TRBJ1-2
d_call: TRBD1
cdr3_length: 14
cdr3_aa: CASSTWTGEDGYTF

v_call: TRBV5-4
j_call: TRBJ2-3
d_call: TRBD1
cdr3_length: 17
cdr3_aa: CASSRFQGAHGADTQYF

v_call: TRBV27
j_call: TRBJ2-1
d_call: TRBD2
cdr3_length: 15
cdr3_aa: CASSAAAGAYNEQFF

v_call: TRBV5-4
j_call: TRBJ2-7
d_call: NA
cdr3_length: 16
cdr3_aa: CASSQGRTPKTYEQYF

v_call: TRBV5-1
j_call: TRBJ2-3
d_call: NA
cdr3_length: 15
cdr3_aa: CASSLTGHEADTQYF

v_call: TRBV28
j_call: TRBJ1-6
d_call: NA
cdr3_length: 14
cdr3_aa: CASSRMTPNSPLHF

v_call: TRBV10-3
j_call: TRBJ1-2
d_call: NA
cdr3_length: 14
cdr3_aa: CAISESGRNYGYTF